One and the same sample provided the 18 T cell receptor beta chains below, sequenced in a study of blood T cell repertoires in COVID-19. Method: immunoSEQ multiplex PCR; TCRdb's copy keeps in-frame clones and lacks some. The table includes 200,000 to 250,000 clones, approximately 86% detected once. Sequenced material: peripheral blood. The receptors were gathered from a woman in her 30s with COVID-19, enrolled during active disease.

Only a few counts were recorded for this clone. The rearrangement joins TRBV19 to TRBJ1-1; D gene uncertain. Germline V CDR1 and CDR2: LNHDA, SQIVND (reference sequence). V was pared by 4 bases and J by 3 bases, with 3 bases between. The CDR3 totals 11 residues. DNA of the CDR3: TGTGCCAGTAGTACATACACTGAAGCTTTCTTT. This encodes CASSTYTEAFF.

V gene TRBV15 combines with J gene TRBJ2-1; D not resolved. Germline-derived CDR1 and CDR2 are LNHNV and YYDKDF (reference sequence). V was pared by 0 bases and J by 5 bases, with 11 bases between. This CDR3 region has 15 residues. Here the CDR3 reads CATSRDMGSHNEQFF. The CDR3 region has the DNA TGTGCCACCAGCAGAGATATGGGCAGCCACAATGAGCAGTTCTTC.

This clone was detected a few times. The chain carries TRBV19 and TRBJ1-5; 7 positions agree with TRBD1. The junction had 11 bases not matched to a gene; V was cut back by 0 bases and J by 0 bases. CDR1 LNHDA and CDR2 SQIVND come from the germline V gene (reference sequence). This CDR3 region has 19 residues. The CDR3 loop reads CASSIDPWTGSYSNQPQHF. The CDR3 nucleotides read TGTGCCAGTAGTATAGATCCATGGACAGGCTCTTATAGCAATCAGCCCCAGCATTTT. The full variable domain, in which reference TRBV19 and TRBJ1-5 provide the parts outside the CDR3, is DGGITQSPKYLFRKEGQNVTLSCEQNLNHDAMYWYRQDPGQGLRLIYYSQIVNDFQKGDIAEGYSVSREKKESFPLTVTSAQKNPTAFYLCASSIDPWTGSYSNQPQHFGDGTRLSIL.

The chain uses TRBV28 and TRBJ2-2; possibly TRBD2 for D (6 bases). The CDR3 covers 14 residues. Trimming removed 5 bases from V and 5 bases from J, with 12 bases in between. Germline V gene lookup returns CDR1 MDHEN and CDR2 SYDVKM. The CDR3 here is CASSPGTLTGELFF. The CDR3 coding sequence is TGTGCCAGCAGTCCCGGGACTCTGACCGGGGAGCTGTTTTTT.

The V and J genes are TRBV7-9 and TRBJ2-1, with TRBD2 identical over 13 bases. CDR3 length: 16 residues. CDR1 is SEHNR and CDR2 is FQNEAQ in the germline V gene (reference sequence). The V segment lost 5 bases and the J segment 5 bases; nucleotides outside the gene matches: 6. The CDR3 DNA sequence: TGTGCCAGCAGCCGTCCCGGGACTAGCGGGAACAATGAGCAGTTCTTC. Translating gives CASSRPGTSGNNEQFF.

The genes are TRBV6-6 and TRBJ2-7; the match to TRBD1 covers 9 bases. The CDR3 has 13 residues. CDR1 MNHNY and CDR2 SVGAGI come from the germline V gene (reference sequence). Trimming at V came to 2 bases and at J to 5 bases, leaving 1 base not matched to a gene. CDR3 protein: CASSYGTGNEQYF. The DNA of the CDR3 is TGTGCCAGCAGTTACGGGACAGGGAACGAGCAGTACTTC.

The chain recombines TRBV18 with TRBJ2-7; D unclear. With 3 bases removed from V and 4 bases from J, the gap between germline ends came to 10 bases. Per the germline V gene, CDR1 is KGHSH and CDR2 is LQKENI. This CDR3 has 13 amino acids. The CDR3 here is CASSPFSYYEQYF. CDR3 sequence (DNA): TGTGCCAGCTCACCCTTCTCCTATTACGAGCAGTACTTC.

The rearrangement links TRBV6-6 to TRBJ1-2, with D hard to call. The ends were cut back, 4 bases at V and 3 bases at J, with 18 bases in the middle. CDR1 and CDR2 (germline): MNHNY, SVGAGI (reference sequence). This CDR3 is built from 16 residues. The CDR3 DNA reads as TGTGCCAGCAGTTCCGACTTCGACCCGCTCTACTATGGCTACACCTTC. It codes for CASSSDFDPLYYGYTF.

The genes are TRBV7-9 and TRBJ1-1; D is unclear. Germline V gene data show CDR1 as SEHNR and CDR2 as FQNEAQ (reference sequence). Trimming took off 3 bases at V and 0 bases at J, with 17 bases between the two ends. This CDR3 is built from 17 residues. Written as DNA, the CDR3 is TGTGCCAGCAGCTTGGGTGCCGCGATCGGGGTGAACACTGAAGCTTTCTTT. It encodes CASSLGAAIGVNTEAFF.

The rearrangement uses TRBV20-1 and TRBJ1-2; no firm D call. CDR1 and CDR2 from the germline V gene are DFQATT and SNEGSKA (reference sequence). The length of the CDR3 is 9 residues. V lost 2 bases and J lost 8, with 3 bases in between. CDR3 bases: TGCAGTGCTAGAAGCGGCTACACCTTC. Its protein is CSARSGYTF.

The V gene is TRBV19, the J gene TRBJ1-6; D is unresolved. V was cut by 5 bases and J by 13 bases, with 21 bases left in between. Germline CDR1 LNHDA, CDR2 SQIVND (reference sequence). The CDR3 has 15 residues. CDR3 residues: CASSLRHDGLYPLHF. CDR3 nucleotide sequence: TGTGCCAGTAGTCTCCGACATGACGGTCTCTATCCCCTCCACTTT.

The chain recombines TRBV29-1 with TRBJ1-2; 9 bases line up with TRBD1. CDR1 and CDR2 (germline): SQVTM, ANQGSEA. Unmatched junction bases numbered 7, after V lost 0 bases and J lost 5 bases. The CDR3 loop spans 15 amino acids. CDR3 bases: TGCAGCGTTGAAGATATACAGGGGGCGATGTATGGCTACACCTTC. Translating gives CSVEDIQGAMYGYTF.

This rearrangement joins TRBV7-2 to TRBJ2-1; D gene unclear. Trimming removed 3 bases at V and 0 bases at J, with 3 bases between. The CDR3 consists of 13 residues. Germline V lookup: CDR1 SGHTA, CDR2 FQGNSA. CDR3: CASSFSSYNEQFF. DNA of the CDR3: TGTGCCAGCAGCTTTAGCTCCTACAATGAGCAGTTCTTC.

CDR3 in amino acids: CASSLLAGNTNSPLHF. CDR3 DNA sequence: TGTGCCAGCAGTTTATTGGCAGGGAACACTAATTCACCCCTCCACTTT. V is TRBV27 and J is TRBJ1-6; a possible D gene is TRBD1 (5 bases). This CDR3 region has 16 residues. The V end was cut by 1 base, the J end by 6 bases, with 13 bases between. CDR1 and CDR2 from the germline V gene are MNHEY and SMNVEV (reference sequence).

The rearrangement uses TRBV4-3 and TRBJ1-4; TRBD1 is a possible D gene (6 bases). CDR3 length: 15 residues. V was cut by 2 bases and J by 5 bases, with 12 bases left in between. Germline V gives CDR1 LGHNA, CDR2 YSLEER. CDR3 DNA: TGCGCCAGCAGCCAAAAACCCGGACAGAATGAAAAACTGTTTTTT. Translating gives CASSQKPGQNEKLFF.

The rearrangement links TRBV4-1 to TRBJ1-1, with 7 bases lining up with TRBD1. The CDR3 loop spans 16 amino acids. Germline V CDR1 and CDR2: MGHRA, YSYEKL. V shed 1 base and J 0 bases; nucleotides not matched to a gene: 5. CDR3 loop: CASSQVGTALNTEAFF. The CDR3, as DNA: TGCGCCAGCAGCCAAGTCGGGACAGCCTTGAACACTGAAGCTTTCTTT.

The chain recombines TRBV10-3 with TRBJ1-2; 7 nucleotides line up with TRBD1. This CDR3 region has 13 residues. The germline gives CDR1 ENHRY, CDR2 SYGVKD. Trimming took 7 bases from V and 4 from J; bases not matched to a gene: 6. CDR3 DNA: TGTGCCATCAACAACCGGGACAGCTATGGCTACACCTTC. This gives the protein CAINNRDSYGYTF.

V is TRBV7-9 and J is TRBJ2-5, with D perhaps matching TRBD2 (7 bases). The CDR3 contains 16 residues. The V gene lost 3 bases and the J gene lost 3 bases, with 17 bases spanning the gap. Germline V gene lookup returns CDR1 SEHNR and CDR2 FQNEAQ (reference sequence). CDR3 sequence: CASSLATGAGEETQYF. The CDR3 region has the DNA TGTGCCAGCAGCTTGGCGACGGGGGCGGGGGAAGAGACCCAGTACTTC. The full variable domain, rest sourced from reference TRBV7-9 and TRBJ2-5, is DTGVSQNPRHKITKRGQNVTFRCDPISEHNRLYWYRQTLGQGPEFLTYFQNEAQLEKSRLLSDRFSAERPKGSFSTLEIQRTEQGDSAMYLCASSLATGAGEETQYFGPGTRLLVL.